A selection of T cell receptor beta chains follows, all from one sample in a study of cytomegalovirus exposure and HLA in healthy donors. Produced via immunoSEQ multiplex PCR; TCRdb's table is partial and in-frame only. The table records over 70,000 clones, 65% to 70% of them present only once. Sample: PBMCs. Receptor source: a man aged 35 to 55 in good health and CMV-seropositive. Both conserved end residues are part of each CDR3. D genes are given only for firm matches. The size entry is marked missing in some rows and otherwise reads once, few, many or a size class.

d_call: NA; clone_size: NA; j_call: TRBJ1-1; v_call: TRBV28; cdr3_aa: CASTYDRHKAFF; cdr3_nt: TGTGCCAGCACTTACGACAGACATAAAGCTTTCTTT
d_call: TRBD2; clone_size: NA; j_call: TRBJ2-1; v_call: TRBV28; cdr3_aa: CASSPLLTSGRANEQFF; cdr3_nt: TGTGCCAGCAGCCCCCTCCTGACTAGCGGGAGGGCCAATGAGCAGTTCTTC
d_call: NA; clone_size: NA; j_call: TRBJ1-1; v_call: TRBV6-5; cdr3_aa: CASSFSQGATEAFF; cdr3_nt: TGTGCCAGCAGTTTCAGCCAGGGTGCGACTGAAGCTTTCTTT
d_call: TRBD1; clone_size: NA; j_call: TRBJ2-3; v_call: TRBV10-3; cdr3_aa: CAIWTGVTDTQYF; cdr3_nt: TGTGCCATCTGGACAGGGGTCACAGATACGCAGTATTTT
d_call: TRBD1; clone_size: NA; j_call: TRBJ2-7; v_call: TRBV27; cdr3_aa: CASSLRGDRPPYEQYF; cdr3_nt: TGTGCCAGCAGTTTAAGGGGGGACAGGCCTCCCTACGAGCAGTACTTC
d_call: TRBD1; clone_size: few; j_call: TRBJ2-1; v_call: TRBV28; cdr3_aa: CASSEYDRVSNNEQFF; cdr3_nt: TGTGCCAGCAGTGAGTACGACAGGGTCTCCAACAATGAGCAGTTCTTC
d_call: TRBD2; clone_size: NA; j_call: TRBJ2-3; v_call: TRBV14; cdr3_aa: CASSRRTSGLTDTQYF; cdr3_nt: TGTGCCAGCAGCCGACGGACTAGCGGGCTGACAGATACGCAGTATTTT
d_call: NA; clone_size: NA; j_call: TRBJ1-2; v_call: TRBV5-6; cdr3_aa: CASSPGRDGYGYTF; cdr3_nt: TGTGCCAGCAGTCCCGGCCGGGATGGCTATGGCTACACCTTC
d_call: NA; clone_size: NA; j_call: TRBJ1-5; v_call: TRBV5-6; cdr3_aa: CASSLFQGTGNQPQHF; cdr3_nt: TGTGCCAGCAGCTTGTTTCAGGGTACGGGCAATCAGCCCCAGCATTTT
d_call: NA; clone_size: NA; j_call: TRBJ1-2; v_call: TRBV11-2; cdr3_aa: CASSLAQEVGYTF; cdr3_nt: TGTGCCAGCAGCTTAGCGCAGGAGGTCGGCTACACCTTC
d_call: TRBD2; clone_size: NA; j_call: TRBJ2-5; v_call: TRBV28; cdr3_aa: CASRGGQETQYF; cdr3_nt: TGTGCCAGCCGGGGGGGGCAAGAGACCCAGTACTTC
d_call: NA; clone_size: few; j_call: TRBJ2-7; v_call: TRBV7-2; cdr3_aa: CASSLGAAWVNEQYF; cdr3_nt: TGTGCCAGCAGCTTAGGGGCTGCCTGGGTGAACGAGCAGTACTTC
d_call: TRBD2; clone_size: once; j_call: TRBJ2-2; v_call: TRBV5-1; cdr3_aa: CASSLVIVGGRAAGELFF; cdr3_nt: TGCGCCAGCAGCTTGGTGATCGTCGGCGGGAGGGCCGCCGGGGAGCTGTTTTTT
d_call: TRBD2; clone_size: few; j_call: TRBJ2-1; v_call: TRBV6-5; cdr3_aa: CASSYLTSGGNNEQFF; cdr3_nt: TGTGCCAGCAGTTACTTGACTAGCGGGGGTAACAATGAGCAGTTCTTC
d_call: NA; clone_size: NA; j_call: TRBJ2-1; v_call: TRBV7-3; cdr3_aa: CASSPQVAHNEQFF; cdr3_nt: TGTGCCAGCAGCCCCCAGGTTGCCCACAATGAGCAGTTCTTC
d_call: TRBD1; clone_size: NA; j_call: TRBJ1-1; v_call: TRBV18; cdr3_aa: CASSPQTGGGRDTEAFF; cdr3_nt: TGTGCCAGCTCACCCCAGACAGGGGGCGGTAGGGACACTGAAGCTTTCTTT
d_call: TRBD1; clone_size: once; j_call: TRBJ1-3; v_call: TRBV2; cdr3_aa: CARDRAGSGNTIYF; cdr3_nt: TGTGCCAGAGACAGGGCTGGCTCTGGAAACACCATATATTTT
d_call: NA; clone_size: once; j_call: TRBJ1-2; v_call: TRBV19; cdr3_aa: CASALGAYYGYTF; cdr3_nt: TGTGCCAGTGCTTTGGGGGCGTACTATGGCTACACCTTC
d_call: TRBD2; clone_size: few; j_call: TRBJ2-3; v_call: TRBV15; cdr3_aa: CATAASGRGTQYF; cdr3_nt: TGTGCCACAGCGGCTAGCGGGAGGGGTACGCAGTATTTT
d_call: NA; clone_size: many; j_call: TRBJ1-1; v_call: TRBV7-9; cdr3_aa: CASSLRLGQGRAFF; cdr3_nt: TGTGCCAGCAGCTTAAGGTTGGGCCAGGGTAGAGCTTTCTTT
d_call: NA; clone_size: NA; j_call: TRBJ1-5; v_call: TRBV28; cdr3_aa: CASSFVLREGNQPQHF; cdr3_nt: TGTGCCAGCAGTTTCGTTTTGAGGGAGGGCAATCAGCCCCAGCATTTT
d_call: NA; clone_size: NA; j_call: TRBJ2-3; v_call: TRBV5-1; cdr3_aa: CASSWSEADTQYF; cdr3_nt: TGCGCCAGCAGCTGGTCGGAGGCAGATACGCAGTATTTT
d_call: NA; clone_size: once; j_call: TRBJ1-2; v_call: TRBV25-1; cdr3_aa: CASSELYGYTF; cdr3_nt: TGTGCCAGCAGTGAACTGTATGGCTACACCTTC
d_call: NA; clone_size: NA; j_call: TRBJ1-2; v_call: TRBV9; cdr3_aa: CASRSGDYGYTF; cdr3_nt: TGTGCCAGCAGATCGGGTGACTATGGCTACACCTTC
d_call: NA; clone_size: once; j_call: TRBJ1-2; v_call: TRBV9; cdr3_aa: CASSVGGESYGYTF; cdr3_nt: TGTGCCAGCAGCGTAGGGGGAGAGAGCTATGGCTACACCTTC
d_call: NA; clone_size: NA; j_call: TRBJ2-1; v_call: TRBV6-6; cdr3_aa: CASSYTGGLNNEQFF; cdr3_nt: TGTGCCAGCAGTTACACCGGAGGACTTAACAATGAGCAGTTCTTC
d_call: NA; clone_size: NA; j_call: TRBJ2-2; v_call: TRBV11-2; cdr3_aa: CASSLQGVTGELFF; cdr3_nt: TGTGCCAGCAGCCTTCAAGGGGTGACCGGGGAGCTGTTTTTT
d_call: NA; clone_size: NA; j_call: TRBJ2-7; v_call: TRBV28; cdr3_aa: CASSLDSYEQYF; cdr3_nt: TGTGCCAGCAGTTTGGACAGCTACGAGCAGTACTTC
d_call: NA; clone_size: NA; j_call: TRBJ2-3; v_call: TRBV6-5; cdr3_aa: CASSYIGVGTDTQYF; cdr3_nt: TGTGCCAGCAGTTACATCGGGGTGGGTACAGATACGCAGTATTTT
d_call: NA; clone_size: NA; j_call: TRBJ1-3; v_call: TRBV6-6; cdr3_aa: CASTPMSTGNTIYF; cdr3_nt: TGTGCCAGCACCCCCATGAGCACTGGAAACACCATATATTTT
d_call: TRBD1; clone_size: NA; j_call: TRBJ1-1; v_call: TRBV4-3; cdr3_aa: CASSQTGGNTEAFF; cdr3_nt: TGCGCCAGCAGCCAGACAGGGGGTAACACTGAAGCTTTCTTT
d_call: NA; clone_size: NA; j_call: TRBJ1-2; v_call: TRBV2; cdr3_aa: CASSRSGEANYGYTF; cdr3_nt: TGTGCCAGCAGTAGGAGCGGGGAGGCCAACTATGGCTACACCTTC
d_call: NA; clone_size: many; j_call: TRBJ2-3; v_call: TRBV29-1; cdr3_aa: CSVGASGSGGDTQYF; cdr3_nt: TGCAGCGTTGGGGCGTCCGGCTCCGGGGGAGATACGCAGTATTTT
d_call: NA; clone_size: NA; j_call: TRBJ1-1; v_call: TRBV6-5; cdr3_aa: CASSYSPTEMNTEAFF; cdr3_nt: TGTGCCAGCAGTTACTCGCCGACAGAGATGAACACTGAAGCTTTCTTT
d_call: NA; clone_size: NA; j_call: TRBJ2-1; v_call: TRBV5-6; cdr3_aa: CASSPILRNEQFF; cdr3_nt: TGTGCCAGCAGCCCCATACTTAGAAATGAGCAGTTCTTC
d_call: NA; clone_size: NA; j_call: TRBJ2-5; v_call: TRBV6-5; cdr3_aa: CASSWQGGETQYF; cdr3_nt: TGTGCCAGCAGTTGGCAGGGGGGAGAGACCCAGTACTTC
d_call: NA; clone_size: NA; j_call: TRBJ1-1; v_call: TRBV4-2; cdr3_aa: CASSPNVGQASTEAFF; cdr3_nt: TGTGCCAGCAGCCCTAACGTCGGTCAGGCGAGCACTGAAGCTTTCTTT
d_call: TRBD1; clone_size: NA; j_call: TRBJ1-3; v_call: TRBV7-2; cdr3_aa: CASSGRTGGGNTIYF; cdr3_nt: TGTGCCAGCAGCGGACGGACAGGGGGGGGAAACACCATATATTTT
d_call: TRBD1; clone_size: NA; j_call: TRBJ1-2; v_call: TRBV13; cdr3_aa: CASSLGGQGPNYGYTF; cdr3_nt: TGTGCCAGCAGCTTAGGGGGACAGGGCCCTAACTATGGCTACACCTTC
d_call: TRBD2; clone_size: NA; j_call: TRBJ2-1; v_call: TRBV29-1; cdr3_aa: CSVEDWGLAGGSTYNEQFF; cdr3_nt: TGCAGCGTTGAAGATTGGGGACTAGCGGGAGGTAGCACCTACAATGAGCAGTTCTTC
d_call: NA; clone_size: few; j_call: TRBJ1-1; v_call: TRBV5-1; cdr3_aa: CASSPEGTEAFF; cdr3_nt: TGCGCCAGCAGCCCGGAGGGAACTGAAGCTTTCTTT
d_call: TRBD1; clone_size: NA; j_call: TRBJ1-1; v_call: TRBV15; cdr3_aa: CATSTTGGRTEAFF; cdr3_nt: TGTGCCACCAGCACCACAGGGGGCCGGACTGAAGCTTTCTTT
d_call: NA; clone_size: once; j_call: TRBJ1-1; v_call: TRBV7-3; cdr3_aa: CASSPTGGTEAFF; cdr3_nt: TGTGCCAGCAGCCCCACGGGGGGCACTGAAGCTTTCTTT
d_call: NA; clone_size: NA; j_call: TRBJ1-1; v_call: TRBV5-1; cdr3_aa: CASSYNQNTEAFF; cdr3_nt: TGCGCCAGCAGCTACAATCAGAACACTGAAGCTTTCTTT
d_call: TRBD1; clone_size: NA; j_call: TRBJ1-4; v_call: TRBV2; cdr3_aa: CASSRQGAGEKLFF; cdr3_nt: TGTGCCAGCAGTCGACAGGGGGCGGGTGAAAAACTGTTTTTT
d_call: NA; clone_size: many; j_call: TRBJ1-2; v_call: TRBV19; cdr3_aa: CASKDRGLDSYTF; cdr3_nt: TGTGCCAGTAAGGACAGAGGACTTGATAGCTACACCTTC
d_call: NA; clone_size: NA; j_call: TRBJ1-1; v_call: TRBV2; cdr3_aa: CASSADRMNTEAFF; cdr3_nt: TGTGCCAGCAGTGCGGACAGAATGAACACTGAAGCTTTCTTT
d_call: NA; clone_size: NA; j_call: TRBJ1-2; v_call: TRBV30; cdr3_aa: CAWSVGGGDYGYTF; cdr3_nt: TGTGCCTGGAGTGTTGGGGGAGGCGACTATGGCTACACCTTC
d_call: NA; clone_size: NA; j_call: TRBJ1-4; v_call: TRBV4-2; cdr3_aa: CASSQDRRAGNEKLFF; cdr3_nt: TGTGCCAGCAGCCAAGATAGGAGGGCCGGAAATGAAAAACTGTTTTTT